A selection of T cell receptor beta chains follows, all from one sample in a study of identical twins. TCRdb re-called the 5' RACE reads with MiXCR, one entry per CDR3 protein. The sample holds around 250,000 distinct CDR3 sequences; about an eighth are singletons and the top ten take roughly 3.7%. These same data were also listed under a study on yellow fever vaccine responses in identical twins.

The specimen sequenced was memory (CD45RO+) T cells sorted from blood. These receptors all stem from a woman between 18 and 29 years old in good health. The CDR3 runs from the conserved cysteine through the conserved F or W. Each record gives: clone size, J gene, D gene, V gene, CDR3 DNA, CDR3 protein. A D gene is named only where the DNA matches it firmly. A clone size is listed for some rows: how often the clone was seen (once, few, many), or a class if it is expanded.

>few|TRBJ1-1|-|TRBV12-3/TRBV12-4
TGTGCCAGCAGTTTGAACAGGCGGACTGAAGCTTTCTTT
CASSLNRRTEAFF
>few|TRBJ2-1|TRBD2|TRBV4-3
TGCGCCAGCAGCCAAGAAGGGACTAGCGTGGGACATGAGCAGTTCTTC
CASSQEGTSVGHEQFF
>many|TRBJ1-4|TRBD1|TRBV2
TGTGCCAGCAGTGAGTCCGCAACAGGGGCGGCTAATGAAAAACTGTTTTTT
CASSESATGAANEKLFF
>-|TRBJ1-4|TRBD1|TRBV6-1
TGTGCCAGCAGCGCCGGGACAGCGAATGAAAAACTGTTTTTT
CASSAGTANEKLFF
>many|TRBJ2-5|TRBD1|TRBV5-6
TGTGCCAGCAGCTTACTGGGACAGGGCCAAGAGACCCAGTACTTC
CASSLLGQGQETQYF
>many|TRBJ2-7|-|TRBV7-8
TGTGCCAGCAGCTTACGGGTGACTAGCTACGAGCAGTACTTC
CASSLRVTSYEQYF
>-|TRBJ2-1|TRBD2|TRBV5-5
TGTGCCAGCAGCTTGGGGACTAGCCGAAATGAGCAGTTCTTC
CASSLGTSRNEQFF
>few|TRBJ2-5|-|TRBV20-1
TGCAGTGCTAACAGGGGAGGGCCGGGAGAGACCCAGTACTTC
CSANRGGPGETQYF
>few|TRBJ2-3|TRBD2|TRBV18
TGTGCCAGCTCACTTGTAGCGGGATCTAGCACAGATACGCAGTATTTT
CASSLVAGSSTDTQYF
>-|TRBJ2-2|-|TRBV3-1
TGTGCCAGCAGCCAAGATAGTGCCGGGGAGCTGTTTTTT
CASSQDSAGELFF